This record covers a single T cell receptor beta chain. These data come from a study of OX40 agonist ivuxolimab in advanced cancers. Trimming took off 0 bases at V and 8 bases at J, with 8 bases between the two ends. CDR3 length: 12 amino acids. Germline CDR1 is SGHDT and CDR2 is YYEEEE. Data came from immunoSEQ multiplex PCR; TCRdb stores just in-frame clones and leaves some out. The data contain some 45,000 clones, around 88% of them singletons. The chain carries TRBV5-6 and TRBJ1-2; D is uncertain. Material: CD4+ or CD8+ T cells sorted from blood, obtained in a trial of the OX40 agonist ivuxolimab. This TCR came from an adult with an advanced solid tumor such as melanoma, head and neck, liver or kidney cancer. For the CDR3, the DNA is TGTGCCAGCAGCTTGGAAGCCGGCGGCTACACCTTC. This gives the protein CASSLEAGGYTF.